This TCR beta chain comes out of a study of cytomegalovirus exposure and HLA in healthy donors. At the level of the study: The approximately 120 validation repertoires were reported in a later analysis to have been generated on the same platform as the approximately 700 first-cohort repertoires. Study-wide results and caveats: Confirmation was obtained in vitro that a few CMV-associated chains are specific for CMV antigens. The listing of 150 to 200 TCR beta chains classed them as cytomegalovirus-associated. Per published reports, the classifier diagnosed cytomegalovirus status with high specificity and sensitivity.

To note about this clone: Its specificity is not known.

V lost 3 bases to trimming and J lost 3 bases; unmatched junction nucleotides: 7. Per germline, CDR1 SGHVS and CDR2 FNYEAQ. The CDR3 has 17 amino acids. Assay used: immunoSEQ multiplex PCR; TCRdb lists only in-frame clones, some missing. The data contain some 150,000 clones, around nine tenths of them singletons. The sequence came from a woman in her 30s in good health and CMV-seronegative. The specimen was PBMCs. The J gene is TRBJ2-2, the V gene TRBV7-6, with 10 bases lining up with TRBD2. CDR3 in DNA: TGTGCCAGCAGCTTTCCAGCGGGGGGGGTTCACACCGGGGAGCTGTTTTTT. As protein: CASSFPAGGVHTGELFF.